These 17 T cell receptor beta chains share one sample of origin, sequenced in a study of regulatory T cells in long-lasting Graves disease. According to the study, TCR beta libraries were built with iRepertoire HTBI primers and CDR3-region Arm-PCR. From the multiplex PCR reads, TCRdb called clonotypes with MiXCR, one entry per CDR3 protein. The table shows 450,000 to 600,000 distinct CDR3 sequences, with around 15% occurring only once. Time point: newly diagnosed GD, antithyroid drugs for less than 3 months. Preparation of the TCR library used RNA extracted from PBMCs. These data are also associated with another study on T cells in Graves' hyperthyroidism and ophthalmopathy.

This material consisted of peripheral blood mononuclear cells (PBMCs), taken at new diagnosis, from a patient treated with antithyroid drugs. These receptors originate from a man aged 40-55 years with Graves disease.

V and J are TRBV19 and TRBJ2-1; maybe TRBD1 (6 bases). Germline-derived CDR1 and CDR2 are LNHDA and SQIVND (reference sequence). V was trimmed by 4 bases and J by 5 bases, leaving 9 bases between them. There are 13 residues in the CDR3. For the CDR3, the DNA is TGTGCCAGTAGTACCTACAGGGACAATGAGCAGTTCTTC. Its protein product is CASSTYRDNEQFF.

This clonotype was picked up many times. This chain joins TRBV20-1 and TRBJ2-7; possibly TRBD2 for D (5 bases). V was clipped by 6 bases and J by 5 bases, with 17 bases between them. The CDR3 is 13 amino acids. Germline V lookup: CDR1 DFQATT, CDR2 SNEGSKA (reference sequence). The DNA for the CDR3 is TGCAGTGCGAGAACTAGTGGGTACCACGAGCAGTACTTC. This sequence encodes CSARTSGYHEQYF.

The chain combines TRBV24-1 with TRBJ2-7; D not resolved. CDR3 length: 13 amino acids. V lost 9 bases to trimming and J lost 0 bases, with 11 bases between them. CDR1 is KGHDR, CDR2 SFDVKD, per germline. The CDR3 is CATSNSDSYEQYF. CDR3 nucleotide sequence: TGTGCCACCTCGAACTCCGACTCCTACGAGCAGTACTTC.

The CDR3 nucleotides are TGTGCCAGCAGCCAAGATCCCTGGAGGAACACTGAAGCTTTCTTT. It encodes CASSQDPWRNTEAFF. The chain recombines TRBV14 with TRBJ1-1, with D uncertain. This CDR3 region has 15 residues. From germline, CDR1 is SGHDN and CDR2 FVKESK. Trimming removed 0 bases at V and 1 base at J, with 9 bases between.

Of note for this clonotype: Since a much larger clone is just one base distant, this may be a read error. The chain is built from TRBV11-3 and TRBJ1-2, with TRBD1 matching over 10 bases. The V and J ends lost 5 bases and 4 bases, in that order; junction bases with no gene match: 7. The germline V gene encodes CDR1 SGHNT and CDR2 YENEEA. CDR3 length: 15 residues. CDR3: CASSPTGQGSYGYTF. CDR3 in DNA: TGTGCCAGCAGCCCCACGGGACAGGGGTCCTATGGCTACACCTTC.

The chain's CDR3 is CASSTRTSRTQYF. The CDR3 nucleotides are TGTGCCAGCAGTACCCGGACTAGTCGAACGCAGTATTTT. The chain employs TRBV12-3 or TRBV12-4 and TRBJ2-3, with 7 bases that match TRBD2. The CDR3 has 13 residues. V lost 5 bases to trimming and J lost 9 bases; unmatched junction nucleotides: 8.

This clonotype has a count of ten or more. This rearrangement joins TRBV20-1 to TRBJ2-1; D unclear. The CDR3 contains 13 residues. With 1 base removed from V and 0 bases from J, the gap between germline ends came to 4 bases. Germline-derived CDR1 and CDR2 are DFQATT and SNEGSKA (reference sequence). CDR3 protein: CSARADSYNEQFF. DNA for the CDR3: TGCAGTGCTAGAGCGGACTCCTACAATGAGCAGTTCTTC.

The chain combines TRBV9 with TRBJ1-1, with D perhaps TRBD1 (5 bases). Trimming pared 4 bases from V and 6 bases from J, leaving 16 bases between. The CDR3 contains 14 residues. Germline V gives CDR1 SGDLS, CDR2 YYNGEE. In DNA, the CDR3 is TGTGCCAGCAGCCTCAGGGACGGGGTTTCTGAAGCTTTCTTT. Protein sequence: CASSLRDGVSEAFF.

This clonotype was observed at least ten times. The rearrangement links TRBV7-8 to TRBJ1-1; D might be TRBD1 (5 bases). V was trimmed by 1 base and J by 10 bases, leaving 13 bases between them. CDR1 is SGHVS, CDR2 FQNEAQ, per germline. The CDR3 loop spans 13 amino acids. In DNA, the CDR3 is TGTGCCAGCAGCTTAGTAGTAGGGGAGGGAGCTTTCTTT. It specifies CASSLVVGEGAFF. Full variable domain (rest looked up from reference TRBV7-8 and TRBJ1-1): GAGVSQSPRYKVAKRGQDVALRCDPISGHVSLFWYQQALGQGPEFLTYFQNEAQLDKSGLPSDRFFAERPEGSVSTLKIQRTQQEDSAVYLCASSLVVGEGAFFGQGTRLTVV.

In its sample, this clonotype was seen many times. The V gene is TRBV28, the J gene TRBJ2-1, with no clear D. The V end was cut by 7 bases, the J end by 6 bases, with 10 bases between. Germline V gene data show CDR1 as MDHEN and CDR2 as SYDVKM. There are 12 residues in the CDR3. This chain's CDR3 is CASTTNFNEQFF. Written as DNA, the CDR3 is TGTGCCAGCACCACCAATTTCAATGAGCAGTTCTTC.

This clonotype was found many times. CDR3 sequence reads: CASSLSVQRAYNEQFF. CDR3 nucleotide sequence: TGTGCCAGCAGCTTATCCGTACAGCGGGCCTACAATGAGCAGTTCTTC. The rearrangement links TRBV7-9 to TRBJ2-1; tentatively, D is TRBD2 (6 bases). The V gene lost 2 bases and the J gene lost 2 bases, with 13 bases spanning the gap. From germline, CDR1 is SEHNR and CDR2 FQNEAQ (reference sequence). The CDR3 is 16 residues long.

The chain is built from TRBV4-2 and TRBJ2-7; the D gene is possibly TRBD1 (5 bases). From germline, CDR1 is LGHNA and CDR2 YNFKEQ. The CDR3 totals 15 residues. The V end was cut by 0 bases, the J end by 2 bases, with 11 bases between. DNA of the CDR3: TGTGCCAGCAGCCAAGACGAAGGGGTGCCCTACGAGCAGTACTTC. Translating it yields CASSQDEGVPYEQYF.

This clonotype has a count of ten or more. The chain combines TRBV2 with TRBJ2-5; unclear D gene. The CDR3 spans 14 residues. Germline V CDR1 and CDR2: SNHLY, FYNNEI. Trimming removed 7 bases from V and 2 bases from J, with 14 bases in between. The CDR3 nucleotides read TGTGCCAGCATTCGAGACAATATTCAAGAGACCCAGTACTTC. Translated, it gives CASIRDNIQETQYF.

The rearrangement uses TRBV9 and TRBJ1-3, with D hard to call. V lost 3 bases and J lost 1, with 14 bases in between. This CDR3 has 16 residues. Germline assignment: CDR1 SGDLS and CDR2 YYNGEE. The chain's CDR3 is CASSASFSNSGNTIYF. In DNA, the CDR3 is TGTGCCAGCAGCGCCTCCTTTTCAAATTCTGGAAACACCATATATTTT.

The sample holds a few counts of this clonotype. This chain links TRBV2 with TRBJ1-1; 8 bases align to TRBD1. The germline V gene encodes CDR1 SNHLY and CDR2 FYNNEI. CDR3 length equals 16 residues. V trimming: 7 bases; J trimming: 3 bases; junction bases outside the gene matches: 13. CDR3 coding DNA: TGTGCCAGCACCCGGTCCGGGACAGGATTCGACACTGAAGCTTTCTTT. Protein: CASTRSGTGFDTEAFF.

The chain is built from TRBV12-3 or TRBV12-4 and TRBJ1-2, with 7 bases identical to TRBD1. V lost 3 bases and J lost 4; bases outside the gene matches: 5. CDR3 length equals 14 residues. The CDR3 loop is CASSLGDSGYGYTF. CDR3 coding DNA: TGTGCCAGCAGTTTGGGGGACAGCGGCTATGGCTACACCTTC.

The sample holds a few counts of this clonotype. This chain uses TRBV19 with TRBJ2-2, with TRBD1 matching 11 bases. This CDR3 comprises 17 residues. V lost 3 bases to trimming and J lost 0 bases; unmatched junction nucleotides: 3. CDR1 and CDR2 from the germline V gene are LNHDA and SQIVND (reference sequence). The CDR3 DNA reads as TGTGCCAGTAGTATGGGGACAGGGGGTGCGAACACCGGGGAGCTGTTTTTT. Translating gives CASSMGTGGANTGELFF.